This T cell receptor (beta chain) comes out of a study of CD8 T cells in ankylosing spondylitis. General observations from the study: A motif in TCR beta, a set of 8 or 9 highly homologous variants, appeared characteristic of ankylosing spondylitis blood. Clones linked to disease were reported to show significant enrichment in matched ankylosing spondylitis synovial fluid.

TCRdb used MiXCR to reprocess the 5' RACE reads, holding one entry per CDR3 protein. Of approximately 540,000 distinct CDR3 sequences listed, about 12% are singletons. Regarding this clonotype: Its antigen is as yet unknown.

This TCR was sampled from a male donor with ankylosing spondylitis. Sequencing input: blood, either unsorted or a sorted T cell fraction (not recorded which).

The CDR3 DNA reads TGTGCCTGGAGTGGCGAGGACCTGGGAGAAAAACTGTTTTTT. This gives the protein CAWSGEDLGEKLFF. V and J are TRBV30 and TRBJ1-4; no clear D gene. The CDR3 loop spans 14 amino acids. Trimming cost V 1 base and J 8 bases, with 14 bases left between them. Germline lookup yields CDR1 GTSNPN and CDR2 SVGIG (reference sequence). The full variable domain, with the rest looked up from reference TRBV30 and TRBJ1-4, is SQTIHQWPATLVQPVGSPLSLECTVEGTSNPNLYWYRQAAGRGLQLLFYSVGIGQISSEVPQNLSASRPQDRQFILSSKKLLLSDSGFYLCAWSGEDLGEKLFFGSGTQLSVL.